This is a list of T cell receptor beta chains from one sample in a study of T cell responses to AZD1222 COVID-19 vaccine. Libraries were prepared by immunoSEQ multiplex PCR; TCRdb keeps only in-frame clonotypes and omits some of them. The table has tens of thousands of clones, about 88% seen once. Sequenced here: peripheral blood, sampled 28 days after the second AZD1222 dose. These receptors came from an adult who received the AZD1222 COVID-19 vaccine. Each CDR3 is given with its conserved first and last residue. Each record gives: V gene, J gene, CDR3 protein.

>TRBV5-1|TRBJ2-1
CASSLRVAESYNEQFF
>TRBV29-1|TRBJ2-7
CSVDGTGGYEQYF
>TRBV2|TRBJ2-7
CATKIGAGLYEQYF
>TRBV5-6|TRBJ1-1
CASSYYDSNTEAFF
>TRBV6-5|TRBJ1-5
CASKAGDQPQHF
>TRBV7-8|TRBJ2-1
CASSRAGANYNEQFF
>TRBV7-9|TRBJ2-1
CASSLPAGLDEQFF
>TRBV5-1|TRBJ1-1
CASSLAATVRGNTEAFF
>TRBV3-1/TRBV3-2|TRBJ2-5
CASSQALRDQETQYF
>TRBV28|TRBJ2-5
CASSGGGASDETQYF
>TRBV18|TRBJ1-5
CASSSLDRGDQPQHF
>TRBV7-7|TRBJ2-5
CASSLTSGRASGETQYF
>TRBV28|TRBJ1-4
CASSLPGGDEKLFF
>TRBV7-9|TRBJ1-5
CASSSLQGGLNQPQHF
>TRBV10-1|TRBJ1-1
CASSGEGQNTEAFF
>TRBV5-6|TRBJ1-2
CASSGDRDGYTF